This TCR beta chain derives from a study of blood T cells in healthy people across ages. Researchers isolated at least 7 million PBMCs per sample. Primers used in a second PCR of roughly 7 to 11 cycles were a sample-barcoded 5' primer and a J-beta primer mix. TCRdb itself ran the 5' RACE reads through MiXCR, one entry per CDR3 protein. The sample gives hundreds of thousands of distinct CDR3 sequences, about 52% of which show up once; 30% to 40% is in the top ten. Source material: blood. The sequence derives from a woman between 55 and 75 years old in good health.

The CDR3 DNA reads as TGTGCCAGCAGGAAAACTTCCGGACGGCGATTGGAGACCCAGTACTTC. Translated: CASRKTSGRRLETQYF. The chain uses TRBV21-1 and TRBJ2-4. Matching the DNA end better, TRBJ2-5 makes the J call doubtful. TRBV21-1 is flagged as a pseudogene. The CDR3 has 16 amino acids.